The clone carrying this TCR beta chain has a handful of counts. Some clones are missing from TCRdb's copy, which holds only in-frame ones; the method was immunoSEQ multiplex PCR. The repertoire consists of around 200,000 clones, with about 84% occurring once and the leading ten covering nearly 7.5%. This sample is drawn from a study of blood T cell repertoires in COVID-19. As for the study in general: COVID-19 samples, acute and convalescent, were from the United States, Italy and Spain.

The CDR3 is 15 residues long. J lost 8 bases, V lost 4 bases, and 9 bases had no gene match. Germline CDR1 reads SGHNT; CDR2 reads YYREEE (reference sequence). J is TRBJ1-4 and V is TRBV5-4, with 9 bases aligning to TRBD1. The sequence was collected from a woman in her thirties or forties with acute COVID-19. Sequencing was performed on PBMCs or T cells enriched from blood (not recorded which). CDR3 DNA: TGTGCCAGCAGCAACCCGGGACAGGGCAGCGAAAAACTGTTTTTT. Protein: CASSNPGQGSEKLFF.